This T cell receptor (beta chain) was found in a study of blood T cell repertoires in COVID-19. Study summary: Specimens from acute and convalescent COVID-19 originated in the United States, Italy and Spain.

This table comes from immunoSEQ multiplex PCR, and its TCRdb copy is limited to in-frame clones, with some not included. The data contain 220,000 or so clones, more than 80% of them seen just once; the ten biggest clones take up around 0.87%. The CDR3 contains 13 residues. Trimming took 1 base from V and 6 from J, leaving 9 bases between them. Participants spanned ages about 18 to 100 years and resided in 20 to 25 US areas. Participants' own reports of clinical history determined their cohort assignment. A COVID-19 case had been met by exposed participants during the 2 weeks before study entry. The sample comprised PBMCs or T cells enriched from blood (not recorded which). This clonotype was obtained from a man aged 45-65 years who had been exposed to COVID-19. V gene TRBV12-3 or TRBV12-4 combines with J gene TRBJ2-5; no definite D call. The CDR3 DNA reads as TGTGCCAGCAGTTTAGATTTAGTGCAGACCCAGTACTTC. Amino acid sequence: CASSLDLVQTQYF.